This T cell receptor (beta chain) was identified in a study of blood T cell repertoires in COVID-19. Study-level background: Italy, Spain and the United States were the sources of the convalescent and acute COVID-19 samples. PBMCs, B-cell-depleted T cells, or T cells were the source of the cDNA or gDNA that made up the material.

Seattle enrolled patients during active infection and tracked them longitudinally. Under the authors' procedure: Estimation of nucleated cell counts relied on the amplification of reference gene primers. Libraries were prepared by immunoSEQ multiplex PCR; TCRdb keeps only in-frame clonotypes and omits some of them. The V and J calls and clone size are taken from that table; D and trimming were inferred from the DNA. Of 150,000 to 200,000 clones listed, about 86% were seen once; the top ten hold roughly 9.8%. The germline V gene encodes CDR1 SEHNR and CDR2 FQNEAQ (reference sequence). The CDR3 covers 18 residues. Trimming stripped 7 bases from V and 3 bases from J, with 25 bases between.

This chain uses TRBV7-9 with TRBJ2-1, with D possibly matching TRBD2 (8 bases). This sequence originates from a woman aged 55-70 years with COVID-19, enrolled during active disease. Sequenced: peripheral blood. This CDR3 is CASKEYRGWTSHYNEQFF. Here the CDR3 DNA reads TGTGCCAGCAAGGAGTACAGGGGATGGACTAGCCACTACAATGAGCAGTTCTTC. The variable domain in full, with the rest retrieved from reference TRBV7-9 and TRBJ2-1, is DTGVSQNPRHKITKRGQNVTFRCDPISEHNRLYWYRQTLGQGPEFLTYFQNEAQLEKSRLLSDRFSAERPKGSFSTLEIQRTEQGDSAMYLCASKEYRGWTSHYNEQFFGPGTRLTVL.